Listed below are T cell receptor beta chains from one sample, sequenced in a study of blood T cell repertoires in COVID-19. Data came from immunoSEQ multiplex PCR; TCRdb stores just in-frame clones and leaves some out. The data contain 250,000 to 300,000 clones, around 84% of them singletons. Sample: PBMCs or T cells enriched from blood (not recorded which). These receptors all come from a young man who had recovered from COVID-19. Each CDR3 is given with its conserved first and last residue. The D gene is left open where the match is weak. Expanded clones are given a class, and other clones once, few, many or no size at all.

len	v_gene	d_gene	abundance	j_gene	CDR3nt	CDR3aa
15	TRBV6-1	-	many	TRBJ2-7	TGTGCCAGCAGTGAAAGCGAGGGTGTCGGGGTGTGGCAGTACTTC	CASSESEGVGVWQYF
15	TRBV30	-	-	TRBJ1-1	TGTGCCTGGAGTCTCGGGGTAGGGCGGAACACTGAAGCTTTCTTT	CAWSLGVGRNTEAFF
12	TRBV30	-	-	TRBJ1-4	TGTGCCTGGAACCGGGACACTGAAAAACTGTTTTTT	CAWNRDTEKLFF
15	TRBV6-4	-	-	TRBJ1-6	TGTGCCAGCAGTGCGCGGACTGGAGGTAATTCACCCCTCCACTTT	CASSARTGGNSPLHF
13	TRBV29-1	-	few	TRBJ1-5	TGCAGCGTCCAGGAAAATAGCAATCAGCCCCAGCATTTT	CSVQENSNQPQHF
16	TRBV9	-	-	TRBJ1-3	TGTGCCAGCAGCGTAGGTGGACAATTCTCTGGAAACACCATATATTTT	CASSVGGQFSGNTIYF
12	TRBV3-1/TRBV3-2	-	once	TRBJ1-2	TGTGCCAGCAGCCAAGATCAGGGGGGCTACACCTTC	CASSQDQGGYTF
15	TRBV5-1	-	-	TRBJ1-1	TGCGCCAGCAGCCTGGGGGACTTAAGAGGCACTGAAGCTTTCTTT	CASSLGDLRGTEAFF
18	TRBV4-1	TRBD2	-	TRBJ2-2	TGCGCCAGCAGCCAAGATCGGGGGGGGCGAGGACCTACCGGGGAGCTGTTTTTT	CASSQDRGGRGPTGELFF
13	TRBV5-8	-	-	TRBJ1-2	TGTGCCAGCAGCTCCACAGGGTCCTATGGCTACACCTTC	CASSSTGSYGYTF
16	TRBV6-2/TRBV6-3	TRBD2	-	TRBJ2-3	TGTGCCAGCAGTTACTCGACTAGCGGGATAACAGATACGCAGTATTTT	CASSYSTSGITDTQYF
13	TRBV7-8	-	-	TRBJ2-2	TGTGCCAGCAGCTCCATTAACACCGGGGAGCTGTTTTTT	CASSSINTGELFF
14	TRBV6-5	-	-	TRBJ2-7	TGTGCCACTACTCCAGGGGGGCGATGGCACGAGCAGTACTTC	CATTPGGRWHEQYF
15	TRBV7-9	-	-	TRBJ1-3	TGTGCCAGCAGCTTAAGGCAGGGAACAGGAAACACCATATATTTT	CASSLRQGTGNTIYF
12	TRBV5-6	TRBD1	-	TRBJ1-1	TGTGCCAGCAGCTTTTCAGGGGGAGAAGCTTTCTTT	CASSFSGGEAFF
15	TRBV4-1	TRBD1	-	TRBJ2-2	TGCGCCAGCAGCCGGGTCCTAGGGGGCCCCGGGGAGCTGTTTTTT	CASSRVLGGPGELFF
13	TRBV5-1	-	-	TRBJ1-1	TGCGCCAGCAGCCGCGACAGGAACACTGAAGCTTTCTTT	CASSRDRNTEAFF
15	TRBV6-5	-	-	TRBJ2-5	TGTGCCAGCAGCCCCTGGGGCGGGAAGCAAGAGACCCAGTACTTC	CASSPWGGKQETQYF
15	TRBV7-6	-	-	TRBJ2-1	TGTGCCAGCAGCTTAGCCTTAACTAGCAAAAATGAGCAGTTCTTC	CASSLALTSKNEQFF
16	TRBV6-5	-	-	TRBJ2-7	TGTGCCAGCAGTTACTCGCACAGGGCCAAGGCCTACGAGCAGTACTTC	CASSYSHRAKAYEQYF
16	TRBV12-5	TRBD1	once	TRBJ2-3	TGTGCTAGTGGTTTGATGTCCGGGACAGGCGCGGATACGCAGTATTTT	CASGLMSGTGADTQYF
13	TRBV12-3/TRBV12-4	TRBD1	-	TRBJ2-5	TGTGCCATAGGACAGGGGGCACCCGAGACCCAGTACTTC	CAIGQGAPETQYF
17	TRBV24-1	TRBD1	-	TRBJ2-7	TGTGCCACCAGTGATAAAGAAGCAGGGGGACAGGGCTACGAGCAGTACTTC	CATSDKEAGGQGYEQYF
14	TRBV10-3	-	-	TRBJ1-1	TGTGCCATCAGTGGGAACAGGGATATCGCTGAAGCTTTCTTT	CAISGNRDIAEAFF
13	TRBV6-5	-	-	TRBJ2-1	TGTGCCAGCACCCAGGGGGGATACAATGAGCAGTTCTTC	CASTQGGYNEQFF
15	TRBV27	TRBD1	-	TRBJ1-5	TGTGCCACCTCGCCGAAGGACAGGGGGCCTCAGCCCCAGCATTTT	CATSPKDRGPQPQHF
15	TRBV3-1/TRBV3-2	TRBD2	-	TRBJ2-4	TGTGCCAGCAGCCCCCTAGCGGGGGGCAAAAACATTCAGTACTTC	CASSPLAGGKNIQYF
18	TRBV7-9	TRBD2	few	TRBJ2-7	TGTGCCAGCAGCCAACCCCGAGGACTAGCGGAAAGCTCCTACGAGCAGTACTTC	CASSQPRGLAESSYEQYF
15	TRBV28	TRBD2	-	TRBJ2-7	TGTGCCAGCAGTGGACTAGCAGCTTCCGACTACGAGCAGTACTTC	CASSGLAASDYEQYF
15	TRBV24-1	TRBD1	-	TRBJ2-2	TGTGCCACCAGTGCCGGGACAGTTAACACCGGGGAGCTGTTTTTT	CATSAGTVNTGELFF
13	TRBV6-5	TRBD2	-	TRBJ2-7	TGTGCCAGCACATCGGGACTAGAATACGAGCAGTACTTC	CASTSGLEYEQYF
14	TRBV2	TRBD1	-	TRBJ1-6	TGTGCCAGCAGGTACAGGGGGAGGAATTCACCCCTCCACTTT	CASRYRGRNSPLHF
13	TRBV2	TRBD2	-	TRBJ2-1	TGTGCCAGCAGTGGGGGAGGACTAGCGAATCAGTTCTTC	CASSGGGLANQFF
19	TRBV7-2	TRBD2	-	TRBJ2-7	TGTGCCAGCAGCTTACAGGGGGTAAGAGGTAGCGGGAGTTTCTACGAGCAGTACTTC	CASSLQGVRGSGSFYEQYF
14	TRBV5-1	-	-	TRBJ2-3	TGCGCCTCGGGTAGCGGTATAGGCACAGATACGCAGTATTTT	CASGSGIGTDTQYF
15	TRBV10-1	TRBD2	-	TRBJ2-1	TGCGCCAGCAGTACATCGGGAGGGCCGCTCGATGAGCAGTTCTTC	CASSTSGGPLDEQFF
16	TRBV3-1/TRBV3-2	TRBD2	-	TRBJ2-1	TGTGCCAGCAGCCCGACACTAGCGTCCTCCTACAATGAGCAGTTCTTC	CASSPTLASSYNEQFF